These 8 T cell receptor beta chains came from one sample sequenced in a study of molecular identifiers for immune sequencing clone quantification. TCRdb re-called the PCR reads with MiXCR, one entry per CDR3 protein. The data contain under 600,000 distinct CDR3 sequences, roughly a fifth of them singletons. Sequenced: naive CD8+ T cells from blood, with Jurkat cell RNA spiked in. The sample's subset: FACS-sorted CD8+CD4-CCR7+CD45RA+ naive T cells. The receptors were gathered from a human donor in good health. Some libraries in this study had Jurkat cell RNA spiked in.

This clonotype was seen many times. The chain links TRBV7-9 to TRBJ1-5, with D hard to call. Trimming took 4 bases from V and 5 from J, leaving 15 bases between them. From germline, CDR1 is SEHNR and CDR2 FQNEAQ (reference sequence). The CDR3 length is 15 residues. The chain's CDR3 is CASSSILEWDQPQHF. CDR3 coding DNA: TGTGCCAGCAGCTCCATACTAGAATGGGATCAGCCCCAGCATTTT. The full variable domain, completed using reference TRBV7-9 and TRBJ1-5, is DTGVSQNPRHKITKRGQNVTFRCDPISEHNRLYWYRQTLGQGPEFLTYFQNEAQLEKSRLLSDRFSAERPKGSFSTLEIQRTEQGDSAMYLCASSSILEWDQPQHFGDGTRLSIL.

This clonotype came up many times. The J gene is TRBJ1-1, the V gene TRBV4-3; D may be TRBD1 (6 bases). Germline CDR1 reads LGHNA; CDR2 reads YSLEER. V lost 0 bases and J lost 5, with 16 bases in between. The CDR3 loop spans 16 amino acids. The DNA of the CDR3 is TGCGCCAGCAGCCAAGATCTGGGGGGCGGAGGGACTGAAGCTTTCTTT. It translates to CASSQDLGGGGTEAFF.

About this clonotype: A much more abundant neighbour one base away suggests this may be a read error. As the CDR3 is not closed by the conserved phenylalanine or tryptophan, this likely results from a read error. The limits of the CDR3 on the DNA are not certain, so only TCRdb's listed CDR3 is given. The chain joins TRBV14 to TRBJ2-1; TRBD1 is taken as the D call from the table, unchecked against the DNA. The germline gives CDR1 SGHDN, CDR2 FVKESK. The CDR3 length is 11 residues, termini included. Here the CDR3 reads CASSRGQAKFS.

The genes are TRBV27 and TRBJ1-6; 7 bases are shared with TRBD1. Trimming at V came to 2 bases and at J to 6 bases, leaving 7 bases not matched to a gene. CDR3 length: 16 residues. Germline CDR1 and CDR2: MNHEY and SMNVEV (reference sequence). This CDR3 reads CASSLAGTVFNSPLHF. CDR3 nucleotide sequence: TGTGCCAGCAGTTTAGCCGGGACAGTCTTTAATTCACCCCTCCACTTT.

The sample holds a few counts of this clonotype. The germline gene is not matched at one end of the junction; a read error may be the cause. The chain carries TRBV11-2 and TRBJ2-7, with TRBD1 as a possible D gene (6 bases). The CDR3 runs 17 residues. The germline V gene has CDR1 SGHAT and CDR2 FQNNGV. CDR3 sequence: CASSLVGWGPSSYEQYF. CDR3 coding DNA: TGCGCCAGCAGCTTAGTGGGTTGGGGGCCCAGCTCCTACGAGCAGTACTTC.

As concerns this clonotype: Possible read error: a much larger clone is one base away. The CDR3 DNA reads as TGTGCCAGCAGCGTGGGACAGGGCTCCTACAATGAGCAGTTCTTC. This gives the protein CASSVGQGSYNEQFF. V gene TRBV7-3 combines with J gene TRBJ2-1; 9 positions match TRBD1. CDR1 is SGHTA and CDR2 is FQGTGA in the germline V gene. The CDR3 is 15 residues long. J gave up 0 bases and V 5 bases, and 2 bases lay outside the gene matches.

The rearrangement uses TRBV11-2 and TRBJ2-7, with unresolved D. The V gene lost 5 bases and the J gene lost 0 bases, with 14 bases spanning the gap. CDR3 length: 15 amino acids. CDR1 is SGHAT and CDR2 is FQNNGV in the germline V gene. The CDR3 loop is CASSTSTITSYEQYF. The CDR3 nucleotides are TGTGCCAGCAGCACATCTACCATCACCTCCTACGAGCAGTACTTC.

This clonotype showed up many times. This chain links TRBV7-9 with TRBJ2-5; D may match TRBD1 or TRBD2 (5 bases each). V lost 3 bases and J lost 3, with 17 bases in between. This CDR3 contains 16 residues. CDR1 and CDR2 from the germline V gene are SEHNR and FQNEAQ (reference sequence). The CDR3 region has the DNA TGTGCCAGCAGCTTGGTGCAACCGGGACCTAAAGAGACCCAGTACTTC. Translated, it gives CASSLVQPGPKETQYF.